This paragraph reports one T cell receptor (beta chain). The V and J ends lost 6 bases and 8 bases, in that order; junction bases with no gene match: 9. Per the germline V gene, CDR1 is KGHSH and CDR2 is LQKENI. CDR3 size: 14 residues. Here immunoSEQ multiplex PCR was the method, and the copy in TCRdb shows in-frame clones only, minus some. There are around 400,000 clones in the sample; approximately 93% occur only once, and 0.8% to 0.9% lies in the top ten. Ages ranged from about 18 to 89 years, with residence in around 24 US areas. Participants had their cohort set by participant-reported clinical history. Exposed study participants had met a COVID-19 case within 2 weeks before entry. This entry belongs to a study of blood T cell repertoires in COVID-19. About the study: In each case, the material was cDNA or gDNA derived from T cells, B-cell-depleted T cells, or PBMCs.

The sample was PBMCs or T cells enriched from blood (not recorded which). The clonotype was recovered from a woman between 40 and 50 years old who had been exposed to COVID-19. The chain has TRBV18 and TRBJ1-2, with 10 bases identical to TRBD1. The CDR3 coding sequence is TGTGCCAGCTCCGAAGACAGGGGGCGTGGCGGCTACACCTTC. This gives the protein CASSEDRGRGGYTF.